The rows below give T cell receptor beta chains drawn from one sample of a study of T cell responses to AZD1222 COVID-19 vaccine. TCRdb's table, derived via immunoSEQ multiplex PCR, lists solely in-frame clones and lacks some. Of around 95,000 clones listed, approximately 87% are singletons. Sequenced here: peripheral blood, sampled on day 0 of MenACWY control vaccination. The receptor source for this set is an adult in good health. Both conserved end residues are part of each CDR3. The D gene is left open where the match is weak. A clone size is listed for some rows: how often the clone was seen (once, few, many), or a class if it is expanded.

cdr3_aa: CASSVEGGGYNEQFF
cdr3_nt: TGTGCCAGCAGCGTAGAAGGCGGGGGATACAATGAGCAGTTCTTC
d_call: TRBD2
v_call: TRBV9
clone_size: .
cdr3_length: 15
j_call: TRBJ2-1

cdr3_aa: CASSLGGHLDGYTF
cdr3_nt: TGTGCCAGCAGCTTGGGGGGGCACTTAGATGGCTACACCTTC
d_call: .
v_call: TRBV5-4
clone_size: .
cdr3_length: 14
j_call: TRBJ1-2

cdr3_aa: CSGGQGGPNGYTF
cdr3_nt: TGCAGCGGGGGACAGGGGGGGCCCAATGGCTACACCTTC
d_call: TRBD1
v_call: TRBV29-1
clone_size: .
cdr3_length: 13
j_call: TRBJ1-2

cdr3_aa: CASTISPGSYEQYF
cdr3_nt: TGTGCCAGCACAATTTCTCCGGGATCCTACGAGCAGTACTTC
d_call: .
v_call: TRBV7-2
clone_size: .
cdr3_length: 14
j_call: TRBJ2-7

cdr3_aa: CASSQETWETQYF
cdr3_nt: TGTGCCAGCAGCCAAGAGACGTGGGAGACCCAGTACTTC
d_call: .
v_call: TRBV14
clone_size: .
cdr3_length: 13
j_call: TRBJ2-5

cdr3_aa: CASSAQGADYGYTF
cdr3_nt: TGTGCCAGCAGCGCGCAGGGGGCGGACTATGGCTACACCTTC
d_call: TRBD1
v_call: TRBV7-2
clone_size: .
cdr3_length: 14
j_call: TRBJ1-2

cdr3_aa: CASTTPGGLKQYF
cdr3_nt: TGTGCCAGCACCACTCCGGGGGGGCTAAAACAGTACTTC
d_call: TRBD2
v_call: TRBV11-2
clone_size: few
cdr3_length: 13
j_call: TRBJ2-7

cdr3_aa: CASSLKHGSYEQYF
cdr3_nt: TGTGCCAGCAGCTTAAAGCACGGATCCTACGAGCAGTACTTC
d_call: .
v_call: TRBV11-3
clone_size: .
cdr3_length: 14
j_call: TRBJ2-7

cdr3_aa: CASSLWGGNYGYTF
cdr3_nt: TGTGCCAGCAGTTTATGGGGGGGTAACTATGGCTACACCTTC
d_call: .
v_call: TRBV28
clone_size: .
cdr3_length: 14
j_call: TRBJ1-2

cdr3_aa: CASSFSGTGSYF
cdr3_nt: TGTGCCAGCAGCTTCTCCGGGACAGGGAGTTACTTC
d_call: TRBD1
v_call: TRBV2
clone_size: .
cdr3_length: 12
j_call: TRBJ2-7

cdr3_aa: CASSFIPGTSGKNTDTQYF
cdr3_nt: TGTGCCAGCAGCTTTATCCCCGGGACTAGCGGAAAAAACACAGATACGCAGTATTTT
d_call: TRBD2
v_call: TRBV7-2
clone_size: .
cdr3_length: 19
j_call: TRBJ2-3

cdr3_aa: CASSLDRGGTEAFF
cdr3_nt: TGTGCCAGCAGCTTAGACAGGGGGGGTACTGAAGCTTTCTTT
d_call: TRBD1
v_call: TRBV11-2
clone_size: once
cdr3_length: 14
j_call: TRBJ1-1

cdr3_aa: CASSPGGTGASETQYF
cdr3_nt: TGTGCCAGCAGTCCTGGGGGGACCGGGGCCTCAGAGACCCAGTACTTC
d_call: .
v_call: TRBV28
clone_size: .
cdr3_length: 16
j_call: TRBJ2-5

cdr3_aa: CASSITPLFNQPQHF
cdr3_nt: TGTGCCAGTAGTATAACCCCCCTCTTCAATCAGCCCCAGCATTTT
d_call: .
v_call: TRBV19
clone_size: .
cdr3_length: 15
j_call: TRBJ1-5

cdr3_aa: CASSLGGPSNQPQHF
cdr3_nt: TGTGCCAGTAGCCTCGGGGGCCCGTCCAATCAGCCCCAGCATTTT
d_call: .
v_call: TRBV19
clone_size: .
cdr3_length: 15
j_call: TRBJ1-5

cdr3_aa: CASSQGTGIAAFF
cdr3_nt: TGTGCCAGCAGCCAGGGAACAGGGATAGCGGCTTTCTTT
d_call: .
v_call: TRBV3-1/TRBV3-2
clone_size: .
cdr3_length: 13
j_call: TRBJ1-1

cdr3_aa: CASSDVGFTGDYGYTF
cdr3_nt: TGTGCCAGCAGCGACGTCGGATTCACAGGGGACTATGGCTACACCTTC
d_call: TRBD1
v_call: TRBV7-9
clone_size: .
cdr3_length: 16
j_call: TRBJ1-2

cdr3_aa: CASSPPVGGGSYNEQFF
cdr3_nt: TGTGCCAGCTCACCACCGGTGGGGGGTGGTTCCTACAATGAGCAGTTCTTC
d_call: .
v_call: TRBV18
clone_size: .
cdr3_length: 17
j_call: TRBJ2-1

cdr3_aa: CASSFGGARGDGYTF
cdr3_nt: TGTGCCAGCAGTTTCGGCGGGGCTCGAGGGGATGGCTACACCTTC
d_call: .
v_call: TRBV7-9
clone_size: once
cdr3_length: 15
j_call: TRBJ1-2

cdr3_aa: CASSLSYGYTF
cdr3_nt: TGTGCCAGCAGTTTATCCTATGGCTACACCTTC
d_call: .
v_call: TRBV28
clone_size: .
cdr3_length: 11
j_call: TRBJ1-2

cdr3_aa: CASSQDFGLRGGYEQFF
cdr3_nt: TGCGCCAGCAGCCAAGATTTCGGACTCCGGGGAGGGTATGAGCAGTTCTTC
d_call: TRBD2
v_call: TRBV4-3
clone_size: once
cdr3_length: 17
j_call: TRBJ2-1

cdr3_aa: CASSLADRGFGYTF
cdr3_nt: TGTGCCAGCAGTTTAGCCGACAGAGGGTTTGGCTACACCTTC
d_call: .
v_call: TRBV28
clone_size: .
cdr3_length: 14
j_call: TRBJ1-2

cdr3_aa: CAISASDKGETQYF
cdr3_nt: TGTGCCATCAGCGCTTCAGACAAAGGCGAGACCCAGTACTTC
d_call: .
v_call: TRBV10-3
clone_size: few
cdr3_length: 14
j_call: TRBJ2-5

cdr3_aa: CAWKGQPNTGELFF
cdr3_nt: TGTGCCTGGAAAGGACAGCCGAACACCGGGGAGCTGTTTTTT
d_call: .
v_call: TRBV30
clone_size: once
cdr3_length: 14
j_call: TRBJ2-2

cdr3_aa: CASRETGNHNSPLHF
cdr3_nt: TGTGCCAGCAGGGAGACAGGGAATCATAATTCACCCCTCCACTTT
d_call: TRBD1
v_call: TRBV6-5
clone_size: few
cdr3_length: 15
j_call: TRBJ1-6

cdr3_aa: CASSLFRSYTF
cdr3_nt: TGTGCCAGCAGCCTCTTTCGGAGCTACACCTTC
d_call: .
v_call: TRBV3-1/TRBV3-2
clone_size: .
cdr3_length: 11
j_call: TRBJ1-2

cdr3_aa: CAWSGTKNSPLHF
cdr3_nt: TGTGCCTGGAGTGGAACAAAGAATTCACCCCTCCACTTT
d_call: .
v_call: TRBV30
clone_size: .
cdr3_length: 13
j_call: TRBJ1-6

cdr3_aa: CASSLDVGGAGETQYF
cdr3_nt: TGTGCCAGCAGTTTAGACGTCGGGGGGGCAGGGGAGACCCAGTACTTC
d_call: TRBD2
v_call: TRBV27
clone_size: .
cdr3_length: 16
j_call: TRBJ2-5

cdr3_aa: CASSGTGTGVTMTAFF
cdr3_nt: TGTGCCAGCAGTGGGACCGGGACAGGGGTCACCATGACAGCTTTCTTT
d_call: TRBD1
v_call: TRBV6-1
clone_size: .
cdr3_length: 16
j_call: TRBJ1-1

cdr3_aa: CSVGGHNQPQHF
cdr3_nt: TGCAGCGTTGGAGGGCACAATCAGCCCCAGCATTTT
d_call: .
v_call: TRBV29-1
clone_size: .
cdr3_length: 12
j_call: TRBJ1-5

cdr3_aa: CASSIEINEQFF
cdr3_nt: TGTGCCAGCAGTATTGAGATCAATGAGCAGTTCTTC
d_call: .
v_call: TRBV7-9
clone_size: .
cdr3_length: 12
j_call: TRBJ2-1

cdr3_aa: CASSHISGQNYNEQFF
cdr3_nt: TGTGCCAGCAGCCACATTAGCGGGCAAAACTACAATGAGCAGTTCTTC
d_call: TRBD2
v_call: TRBV14
clone_size: .
cdr3_length: 16
j_call: TRBJ2-1

cdr3_aa: CASSQESTLSANTGELFF
cdr3_nt: TGCGCCAGCAGCCAAGAATCGACACTCAGCGCGAACACCGGGGAGCTGTTTTTT
d_call: .
v_call: TRBV4-3
clone_size: .
cdr3_length: 18
j_call: TRBJ2-2

cdr3_aa: CASRWSGGSTGELFF
cdr3_nt: TGTGCCAGTAGATGGAGCGGGGGGAGCACCGGGGAGCTGTTTTTT
d_call: TRBD2
v_call: TRBV19
clone_size: once
cdr3_length: 15
j_call: TRBJ2-2

cdr3_aa: CASSPDGTETYEQYF
cdr3_nt: TGTGCCAGCAGCCCCGACGGAACAGAAACCTACGAGCAGTACTTC
d_call: .
v_call: TRBV3-1/TRBV3-2
clone_size: .
cdr3_length: 15
j_call: TRBJ2-7

cdr3_aa: CASSPRTDGNTQYF
cdr3_nt: TGCGCCAGCAGCCCCCGGACAGACGGGAATACGCAGTATTTT
d_call: .
v_call: TRBV5-1
clone_size: .
cdr3_length: 14
j_call: TRBJ2-3

cdr3_aa: CASSPVGQTYEQYF
cdr3_nt: TGTGCCAGCAGCCCGGTTGGGCAAACCTACGAGCAGTACTTC
d_call: .
v_call: TRBV5-4
clone_size: .
cdr3_length: 14
j_call: TRBJ2-7

cdr3_aa: CAWRAGLAGHYEQYF
cdr3_nt: TGTGCCTGGAGGGCAGGACTAGCGGGACACTACGAGCAGTACTTC
d_call: TRBD2
v_call: TRBV30
clone_size: .
cdr3_length: 15
j_call: TRBJ2-7

cdr3_aa: CASSFRGPTTNEKLFF
cdr3_nt: TGTGCCAGCAGCTTCAGGGGGCCGACAACTAATGAAAAACTGTTTTTT
d_call: TRBD1
v_call: TRBV7-2
clone_size: .
cdr3_length: 16
j_call: TRBJ1-4

cdr3_aa: CATSRDLWGYDEKLFF
cdr3_nt: TGTGCCACCAGCAGAGATCTTTGGGGCTATGATGAAAAACTGTTTTTT
d_call: .
v_call: TRBV15
clone_size: .
cdr3_length: 16
j_call: TRBJ1-4

cdr3_aa: CASSSGTAYEQYF
cdr3_nt: TGTGCCAGCAGTTCCGGGACAGCCTACGAGCAGTACTTC
d_call: TRBD1
v_call: TRBV25-1
clone_size: .
cdr3_length: 13
j_call: TRBJ2-7

cdr3_aa: CVTGRGVYEQYF
cdr3_nt: TGTGTCACGGGGCGAGGAGTCTACGAGCAGTACTTC
d_call: .
v_call: TRBV28
clone_size: .
cdr3_length: 12
j_call: TRBJ2-7

cdr3_aa: CASSAQGEDTEAFF
cdr3_nt: TGTGCCAGCAGCGCCCAGGGGGAGGACACTGAAGCTTTCTTT
d_call: TRBD1
v_call: TRBV9
clone_size: .
cdr3_length: 14
j_call: TRBJ1-1

cdr3_aa: CASSLGPDSNQPQHF
cdr3_nt: TGTGCCAGCAGCTTGGGCCCCGATAGCAATCAGCCCCAGCATTTT
d_call: .
v_call: TRBV11-2
clone_size: .
cdr3_length: 15
j_call: TRBJ1-5

cdr3_aa: CASSQDGILRGNEQLF
cdr3_nt: TGTGCCAGCAGCCAAGATGGCATCCTTAGAGGCAATGAGCAGCTCTTC
d_call: .
v_call: TRBV3-1/TRBV3-2
clone_size: .
cdr3_length: 16
j_call: TRBJ2-1

cdr3_aa: CASTQQGNYGYTF
cdr3_nt: TGTGCCAGCACCCAACAGGGGAACTATGGCTACACCTTC
d_call: TRBD1
v_call: TRBV28
clone_size: .
cdr3_length: 13
j_call: TRBJ1-2

cdr3_aa: CAWSEVERTGYTF
cdr3_nt: TGTGCCTGGAGTGAAGTGGAAAGAACGGGCTACACCTTC
d_call: .
v_call: TRBV30
clone_size: .
cdr3_length: 13
j_call: TRBJ1-2

cdr3_aa: CASSLDRAGSPLHF
cdr3_nt: TGTGCCAGCAGTTTAGACAGGGCCGGGTCACCCCTCCACTTT
d_call: TRBD1
v_call: TRBV28
clone_size: .
cdr3_length: 14
j_call: TRBJ1-6

cdr3_aa: CASSYWRSSYNEQFF
cdr3_nt: TGTGCCAGCAGCTACTGGCGGAGCTCCTACAATGAGCAGTTCTTC
d_call: .
v_call: TRBV7-2
clone_size: .
cdr3_length: 15
j_call: TRBJ2-1

cdr3_aa: CASSYSAGLYGYTF
cdr3_nt: TGTGCCAGCAGTTACTCGGCAGGGCTCTATGGCTACACCTTC
d_call: .
v_call: TRBV6-2/TRBV6-3
clone_size: .
cdr3_length: 14
j_call: TRBJ1-2

cdr3_aa: CASSLGRGRVYGYTF
cdr3_nt: TGTGCCAGCAGTTTGGGCAGGGGGCGCGTCTATGGCTACACCTTC
d_call: TRBD1
v_call: TRBV6-2/TRBV6-3
clone_size: .
cdr3_length: 15
j_call: TRBJ1-2

cdr3_aa: CASSLGPSNTEAFF
cdr3_nt: TGTGCCAGCAGTTTAGGGCCGTCGAACACTGAAGCTTTCTTT
d_call: .
v_call: TRBV27
clone_size: .
cdr3_length: 14
j_call: TRBJ1-1

cdr3_aa: CASLPGRYSGGYTF
cdr3_nt: TGTGCCAGCCTACCGGGACGATATTCGGGTGGCTACACCTTC
d_call: .
v_call: TRBV28
clone_size: .
cdr3_length: 14
j_call: TRBJ1-2

cdr3_aa: CASSNAGDGVYGYTF
cdr3_nt: TGTGCCAGCAGTAATGCCGGGGACGGGGTCTATGGCTACACCTTC
d_call: .
v_call: TRBV28
clone_size: once
cdr3_length: 15
j_call: TRBJ1-2

cdr3_aa: CASSLVYEQYF
cdr3_nt: TGTGCCAGCAGCTTAGTCTACGAGCAGTACTTC
d_call: .
v_call: TRBV13
clone_size: .
cdr3_length: 11
j_call: TRBJ2-7